This passage covers 8 T cell receptor beta chains from one sample sequenced in a study of T cell changes during pregnancy in multiple sclerosis. Some clones are missing from TCRdb's copy, which holds only in-frame ones; the method was immunoSEQ multiplex PCR. This sample has tens of thousands of clones, with roughly nine tenths found just once. The sample in question was CD8+ T cells from peripheral blood mononuclear cells, obtained after pregnancy. These receptors came from a female donor with multiple sclerosis, enrolled in a pregnancy study.

A single count supports this clone. The V and J genes are TRBV5-1 and TRBJ2-2; the D is unclear. The V end was cut by 4 bases, the J end by 2 bases, with 12 bases between. The CDR3 contains 15 residues. Germline CDR1 is SGHRS and CDR2 is YFSETQ. The CDR3 loop is CASSDRLINTGELFF. For the CDR3, the DNA is TGCGCCAGCAGCGACCGACTCATAAACACCGGGGAGCTGTTTTTT.

The genes are TRBV9 and TRBJ2-3; TRBD2 matches 7 bases. The V gene's germline CDR1 is SGDLS and CDR2 YYNGEE. Unmatched junction bases numbered 0, after V lost 3 bases and J lost 5 bases. This CDR3 region has 12 residues. The CDR3 sequence is CASSGGGDTQYF. CDR3 bases: TGTGCCAGCAGCGGGGGGGGAGATACGCAGTATTTT.

The rearrangement joins TRBV9 to TRBJ2-5; TRBD2 matches at 10 bases. Germline loops: CDR1 SGDLS, CDR2 YYNGEE. There are 14 residues in the CDR3. Trimming cost V 3 bases and J 3 bases; bases outside gene matches: 2. CDR3 residues: CASSALAGEETQYF. In DNA, the CDR3 is TGTGCCAGCAGCGCGCTAGCGGGGGAAGAGACCCAGTACTTC.

The chain carries TRBV27 and TRBJ1-2; perhaps TRBD1 as D (6 bases). The CDR3 runs to 13 residues. The V gene's germline CDR1 is MNHEY and CDR2 SMNVEV (reference sequence). Trimming took 4 bases from V and 8 from J, leaving 14 bases between them. The CDR3 nucleotides are TGTGCCAGCAGTTCCCCTAACAGGGTAGGCTACACCTTC. This codes for CASSSPNRVGYTF.

The chain employs TRBV9 and TRBJ1-1, with D unresolved. The V end lost 1 base, the J end lost 4 bases, and 11 bases lay between the germline ends. Per the germline V gene, CDR1 is SGDLS and CDR2 is YYNGEE. This CDR3 contains 14 residues. CDR3 sequence reads: CASSVWEGVTEAFF. CDR3 nucleotides: TGTGCCAGCAGCGTATGGGAGGGAGTCACTGAAGCTTTCTTT.

The rearrangement links TRBV4-1 to TRBJ2-7, with D perhaps matching TRBD1 (6 bases). This CDR3 region has 14 residues. Germline-derived CDR1 and CDR2 are MGHRA and YSYEKL. Trimming removed 3 bases from V and 2 bases from J, with 11 bases in between. The CDR3 region is CASSHQTGTYEQYF. Written as DNA, the CDR3 is TGCGCCAGCAGCCATCAAACAGGGACCTACGAGCAGTACTTC.

CDR3 region: CASSEEDREDYGYTF. DNA of the CDR3: TGTGCCAGCAGCGAGGAGGACAGGGAAGACTATGGCTACACCTTC. The rearrangement links TRBV9 to TRBJ1-2, with 8 bases matching TRBD1. The V segment lost 3 bases and the J segment 3 bases; nucleotides outside the gene matches: 7. This CDR3 has 15 amino acids. CDR1 is SGDLS, CDR2 YYNGEE, per germline.

This clone has only one observation. The V and J genes are TRBV19 and TRBJ2-7, with D perhaps matching TRBD2 (5 bases). This CDR3 is 11 amino acids long. Germline values: CDR1 LNHDA, CDR2 SQIVND (reference sequence). The V end lost 5 bases, the J end lost 6 bases, and 8 bases lay between the germline ends. CDR3 DNA: TGTGCCAGTAGTGCGGGCCTCGAGCAGTACTTC. Translating gives CASSAGLEQYF.